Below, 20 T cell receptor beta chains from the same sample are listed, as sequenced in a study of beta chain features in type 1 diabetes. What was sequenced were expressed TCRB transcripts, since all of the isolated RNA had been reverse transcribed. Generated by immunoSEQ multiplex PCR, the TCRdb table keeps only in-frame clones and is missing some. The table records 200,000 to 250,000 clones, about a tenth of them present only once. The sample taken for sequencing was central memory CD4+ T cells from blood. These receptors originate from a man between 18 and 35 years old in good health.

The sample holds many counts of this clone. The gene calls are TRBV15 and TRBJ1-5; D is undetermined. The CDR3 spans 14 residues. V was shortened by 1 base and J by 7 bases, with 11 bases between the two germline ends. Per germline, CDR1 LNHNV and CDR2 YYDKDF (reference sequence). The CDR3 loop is CATSRGRIEQPQHF. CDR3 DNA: TGTGCCACCAGCAGAGGACGGATCGAGCAGCCCCAGCATTTT.

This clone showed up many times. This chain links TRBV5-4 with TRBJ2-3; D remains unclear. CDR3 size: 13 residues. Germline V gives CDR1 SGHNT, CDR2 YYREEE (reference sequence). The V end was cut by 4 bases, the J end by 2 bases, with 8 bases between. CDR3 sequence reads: CASSPRLTDTQYF. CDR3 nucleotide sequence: TGTGCCAGCAGCCCGCGGCTCACAGATACGCAGTATTTT.

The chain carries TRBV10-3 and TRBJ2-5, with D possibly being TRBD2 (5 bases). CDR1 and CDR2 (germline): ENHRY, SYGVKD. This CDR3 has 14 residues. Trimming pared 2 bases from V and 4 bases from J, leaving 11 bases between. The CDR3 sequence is CAISEGPRGETQYF. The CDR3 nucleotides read TGTGCCATCAGTGAGGGGCCACGGGGAGAGACCCAGTACTTC.

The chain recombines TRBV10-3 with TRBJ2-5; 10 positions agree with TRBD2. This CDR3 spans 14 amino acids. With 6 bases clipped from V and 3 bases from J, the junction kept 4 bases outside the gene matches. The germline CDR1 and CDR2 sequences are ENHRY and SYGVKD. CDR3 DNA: TGTGCCATCAGCCAACTAGCGGGAAAAGAGACCCAGTACTTC. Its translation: CAISQLAGKETQYF.

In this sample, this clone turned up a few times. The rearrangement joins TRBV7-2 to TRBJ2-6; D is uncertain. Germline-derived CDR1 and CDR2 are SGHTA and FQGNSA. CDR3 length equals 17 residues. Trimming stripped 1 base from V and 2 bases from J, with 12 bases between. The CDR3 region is CASSLDRSTAGANVLTF. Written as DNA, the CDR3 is TGTGCCAGCAGCTTAGATCGGTCTACGGCTGGGGCCAACGTCCTGACTTTC.

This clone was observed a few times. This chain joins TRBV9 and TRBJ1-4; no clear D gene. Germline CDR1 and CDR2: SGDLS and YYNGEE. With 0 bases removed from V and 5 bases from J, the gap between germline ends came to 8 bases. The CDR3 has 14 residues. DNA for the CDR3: TGTGCCAGCAGCGTAGGGCCGTACAATGAAAAACTGTTTTTT. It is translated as CASSVGPYNEKLFF.

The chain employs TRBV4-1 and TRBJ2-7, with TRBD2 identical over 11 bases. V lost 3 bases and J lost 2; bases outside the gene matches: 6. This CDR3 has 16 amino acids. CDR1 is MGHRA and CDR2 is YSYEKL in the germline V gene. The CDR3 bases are TGCGCCAGCAGCCAGAAGACTAGCGGGGCTACCTACGAGCAGTACTTC. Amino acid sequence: CASSQKTSGATYEQYF.

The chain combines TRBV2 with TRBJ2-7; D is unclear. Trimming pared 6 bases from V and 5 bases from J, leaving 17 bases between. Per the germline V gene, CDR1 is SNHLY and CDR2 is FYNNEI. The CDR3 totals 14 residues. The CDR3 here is CASSALVLGDEQYF. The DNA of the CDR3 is TGTGCCAGCAGCGCTTTAGTTTTAGGCGACGAGCAGTACTTC.

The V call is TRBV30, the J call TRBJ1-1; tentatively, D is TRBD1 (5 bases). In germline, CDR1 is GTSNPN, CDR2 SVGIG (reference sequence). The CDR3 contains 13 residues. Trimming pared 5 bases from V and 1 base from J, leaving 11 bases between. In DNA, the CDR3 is TGTGCCTGGGTGCGGGACGGGAACACTGAAGCTTTCTTT. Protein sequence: CAWVRDGNTEAFF.

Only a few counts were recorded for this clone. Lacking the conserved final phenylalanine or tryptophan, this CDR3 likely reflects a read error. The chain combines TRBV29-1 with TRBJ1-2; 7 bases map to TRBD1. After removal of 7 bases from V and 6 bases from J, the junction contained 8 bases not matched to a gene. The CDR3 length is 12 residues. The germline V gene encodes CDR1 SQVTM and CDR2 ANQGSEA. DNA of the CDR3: TGCAGCGCAGACAGGGCCTCGGATGGCTACACCCTC. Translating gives CSADRASDGYTL.

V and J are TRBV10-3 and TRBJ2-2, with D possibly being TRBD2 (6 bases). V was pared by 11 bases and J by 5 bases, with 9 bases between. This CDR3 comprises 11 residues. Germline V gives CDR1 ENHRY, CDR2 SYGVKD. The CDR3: CAVGTTGELFF. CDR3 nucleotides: TGTGCCGTCGGGACTACCGGGGAGCTGTTTTTT.

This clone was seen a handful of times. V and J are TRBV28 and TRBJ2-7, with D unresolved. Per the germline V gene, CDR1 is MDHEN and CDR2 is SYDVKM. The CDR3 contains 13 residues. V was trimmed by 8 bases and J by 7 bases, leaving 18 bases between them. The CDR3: CASRGQSLGEQYF. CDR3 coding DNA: TGTGCCAGCCGTGGCCAGTCGCTTGGGGAGCAGTACTTC.

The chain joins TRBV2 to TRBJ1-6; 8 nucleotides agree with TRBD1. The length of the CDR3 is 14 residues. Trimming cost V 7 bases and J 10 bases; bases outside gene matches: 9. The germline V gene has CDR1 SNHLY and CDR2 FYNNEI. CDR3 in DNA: TGTGCCAGCATGGGGACAGGAGGCGAATCACCCCTCCACTTT. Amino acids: CASMGTGGESPLHF.

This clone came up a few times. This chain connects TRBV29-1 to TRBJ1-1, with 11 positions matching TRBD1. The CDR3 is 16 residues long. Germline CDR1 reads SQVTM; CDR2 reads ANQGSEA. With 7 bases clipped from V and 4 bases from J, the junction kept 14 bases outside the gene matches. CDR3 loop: CSAKGQGGIWSTEAFF. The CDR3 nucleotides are TGCAGCGCCAAGGGACAGGGGGGAATTTGGAGCACTGAAGCTTTCTTT.

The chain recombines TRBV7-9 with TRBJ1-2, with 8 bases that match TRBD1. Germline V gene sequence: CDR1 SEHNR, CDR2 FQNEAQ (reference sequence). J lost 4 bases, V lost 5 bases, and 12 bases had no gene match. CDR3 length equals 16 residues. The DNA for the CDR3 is TGTGCCAGCAGCCGTATGGTAGGGCAGGGGGCCTATGGCTACACCTTC. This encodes CASSRMVGQGAYGYTF.

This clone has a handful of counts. CDR3: CASSESGRGVEQYF. DNA for the CDR3: TGTGCCAGCAGTGAAAGCGGGCGAGGGGTCGAGCAGTACTTC. The chain has TRBV25-1 and TRBJ2-7; tentative D call: TRBD2 (6 bases). This CDR3 contains 14 residues. V dropped 2 bases and J dropped 6 bases, with 14 bases sitting between them. The V gene's germline CDR1 is MGHDK and CDR2 SYGVNS.

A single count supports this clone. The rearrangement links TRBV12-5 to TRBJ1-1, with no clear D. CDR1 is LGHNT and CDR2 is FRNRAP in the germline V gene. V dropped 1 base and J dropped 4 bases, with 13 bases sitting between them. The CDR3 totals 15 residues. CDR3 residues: CASGLDVWRGTEAFF. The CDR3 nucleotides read TGTGCTAGTGGTTTGGACGTCTGGCGGGGCACTGAAGCTTTCTTT. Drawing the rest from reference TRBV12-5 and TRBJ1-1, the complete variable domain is DARVTQTPRHKVTEMGQEVTMRCQPILGHNTVFWYRQTMMQGLELLAYFRNRAPLDDSGMPKDRFSAEMPDATLATLKIQPSEPRDSAVYFCASGLDVWRGTEAFFGQGTRLTVV.

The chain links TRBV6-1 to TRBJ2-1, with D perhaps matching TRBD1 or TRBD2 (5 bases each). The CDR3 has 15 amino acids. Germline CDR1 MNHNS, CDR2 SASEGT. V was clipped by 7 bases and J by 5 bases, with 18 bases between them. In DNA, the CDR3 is TGTGCCAGCACCTTGACCGGGACGTCGAACAATGAGCAGTTCTTC. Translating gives CASTLTGTSNNEQFF.

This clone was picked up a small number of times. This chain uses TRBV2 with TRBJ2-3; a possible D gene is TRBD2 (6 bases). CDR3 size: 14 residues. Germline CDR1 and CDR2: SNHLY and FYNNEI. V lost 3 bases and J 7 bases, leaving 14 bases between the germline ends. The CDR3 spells CASSDLAVHHTQYF. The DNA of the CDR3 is TGTGCCAGCAGTGACTTAGCGGTTCACCATACGCAGTATTTT.

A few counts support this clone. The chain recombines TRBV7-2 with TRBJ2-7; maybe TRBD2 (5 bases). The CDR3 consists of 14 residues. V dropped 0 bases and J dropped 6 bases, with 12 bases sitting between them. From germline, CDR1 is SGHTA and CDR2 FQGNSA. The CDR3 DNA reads TGTGCCAGCAGCTTAGCTAGCGCCCCGGCCGAGCAGTACTTC. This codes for CASSLASAPAEQYF.